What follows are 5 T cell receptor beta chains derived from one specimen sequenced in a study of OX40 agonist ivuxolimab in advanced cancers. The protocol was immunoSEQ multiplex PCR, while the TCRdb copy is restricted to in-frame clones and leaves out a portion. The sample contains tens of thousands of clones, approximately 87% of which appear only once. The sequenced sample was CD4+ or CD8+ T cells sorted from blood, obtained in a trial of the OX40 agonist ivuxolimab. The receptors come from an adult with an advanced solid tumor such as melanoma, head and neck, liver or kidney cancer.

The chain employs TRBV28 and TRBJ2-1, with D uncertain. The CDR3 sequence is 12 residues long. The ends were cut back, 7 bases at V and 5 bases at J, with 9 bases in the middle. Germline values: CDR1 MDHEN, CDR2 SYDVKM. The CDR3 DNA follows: TGTGCCAGCATCGCTTCCCACAATGAGCAGTTCTTC. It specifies CASIASHNEQFF.

The CDR3 sequence is CASGSGLHYNEQFF. The CDR3 DNA follows: TGCGCCAGTGGTTCGGGACTACACTACAATGAGCAGTTCTTC. This rearrangement joins TRBV10-2 to TRBJ2-1; 7 bases agree with TRBD2. V gave up 9 bases and J gave up 3 bases; unmatched junction bases: 8. CDR3 length: 14 amino acids. Germline V lookup: CDR1 WSHSY, CDR2 SAAADI.

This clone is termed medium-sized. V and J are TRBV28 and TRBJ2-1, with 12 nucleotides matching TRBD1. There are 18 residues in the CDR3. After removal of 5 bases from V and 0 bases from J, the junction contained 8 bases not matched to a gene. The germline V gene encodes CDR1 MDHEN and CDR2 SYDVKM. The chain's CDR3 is CASSPGTGGSRSYNEQFF. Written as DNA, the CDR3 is TGTGCCAGCAGTCCCGGGACAGGGGGCTCCCGCTCCTACAATGAGCAGTTCTTC.

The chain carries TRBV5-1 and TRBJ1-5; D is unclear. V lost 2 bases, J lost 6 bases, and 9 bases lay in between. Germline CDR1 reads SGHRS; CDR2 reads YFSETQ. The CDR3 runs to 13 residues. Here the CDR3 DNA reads TGCGCCAGCAGCTTCTCGCCCCTTCAGCCCCAGCATTTT. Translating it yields CASSFSPLQPQHF. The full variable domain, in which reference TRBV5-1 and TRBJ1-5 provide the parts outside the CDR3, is KAGVTQTPRYLIKTRGQQVTLSCSPISGHRSVSWYQQTPGQGLQFLFEYFSETQRNKGNFPGRFSGRQFSNSRSEMNVSTLELGDSALYLCASSFSPLQPQHFGDGTRLSIL.

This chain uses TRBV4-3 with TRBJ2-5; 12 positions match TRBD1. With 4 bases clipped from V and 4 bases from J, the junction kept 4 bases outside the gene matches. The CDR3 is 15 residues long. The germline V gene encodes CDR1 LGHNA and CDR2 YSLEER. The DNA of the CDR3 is TGCGCCAGCAGCCCCCGGGACAGGGGGCGAGAGACCCAGTACTTC. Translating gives CASSPRDRGRETQYF.